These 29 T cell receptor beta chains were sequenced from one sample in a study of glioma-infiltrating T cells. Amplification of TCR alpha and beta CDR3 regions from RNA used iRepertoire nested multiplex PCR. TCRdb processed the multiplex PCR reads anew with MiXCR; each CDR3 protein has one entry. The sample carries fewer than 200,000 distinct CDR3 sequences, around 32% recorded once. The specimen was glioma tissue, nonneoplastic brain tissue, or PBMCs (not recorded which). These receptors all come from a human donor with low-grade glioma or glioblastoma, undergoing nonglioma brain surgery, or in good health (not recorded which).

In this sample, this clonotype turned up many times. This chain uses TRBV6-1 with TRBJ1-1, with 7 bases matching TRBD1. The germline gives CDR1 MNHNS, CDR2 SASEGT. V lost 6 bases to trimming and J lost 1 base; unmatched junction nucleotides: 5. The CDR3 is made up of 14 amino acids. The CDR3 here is CASRDRVPNTEAFF. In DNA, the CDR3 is TGTGCCAGCAGAGACAGGGTCCCGAACACTGAAGCTTTCTTT.

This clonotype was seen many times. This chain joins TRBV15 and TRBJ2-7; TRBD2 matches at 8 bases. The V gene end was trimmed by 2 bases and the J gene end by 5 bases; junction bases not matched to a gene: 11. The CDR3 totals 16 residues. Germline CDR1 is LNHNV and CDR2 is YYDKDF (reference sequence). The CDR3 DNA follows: TGTGCCACCAGCAGATCGATAGCGGGAAGTCTCCACGAGCAGTACTTC. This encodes CATSRSIAGSLHEQYF. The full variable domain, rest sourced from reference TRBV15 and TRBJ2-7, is DAMVIQNPRYQVTQFGKPVTLSCSQTLNHNVMYWYQQKSSQAPKLLFHYYDKDFNNEADTPDNFQSRRPNTSFCFLDIRSPGLGDTAMYLCATSRSIAGSLHEQYFGPGTRLTVT.

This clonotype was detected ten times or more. This CDR3 reads CASSLRLGLALSYEQYF. The CDR3, as DNA: TGTGCCAGCAGTTTAAGGCTAGGACTAGCTCTATCCTACGAGCAGTACTTC. V gene TRBV28 combines with J gene TRBJ2-7; 8 nucleotides match TRBD2. Germline CDR1 and CDR2: MDHEN and SYDVKM. The V segment lost 2 bases and the J segment 1 base; nucleotides outside the gene matches: 10. The CDR3 extends over 17 amino acids.

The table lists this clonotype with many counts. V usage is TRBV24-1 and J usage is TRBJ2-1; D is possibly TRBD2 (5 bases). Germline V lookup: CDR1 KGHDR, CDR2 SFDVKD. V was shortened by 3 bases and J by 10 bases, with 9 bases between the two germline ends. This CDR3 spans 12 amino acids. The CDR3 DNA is TGTGCCACCAGTGATCCCCTAGCCGAGCAGTTCTTC. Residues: CATSDPLAEQFF.

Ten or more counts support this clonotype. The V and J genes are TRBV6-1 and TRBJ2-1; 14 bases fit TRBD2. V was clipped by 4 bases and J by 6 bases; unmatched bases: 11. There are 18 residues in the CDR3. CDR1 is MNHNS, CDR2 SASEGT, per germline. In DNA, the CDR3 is TGTGCCAGCAGTGGTCTCCCGGGACTAGCGGGAGTTGGCAATGAGCAGTTCTTC. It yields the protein CASSGLPGLAGVGNEQFF.

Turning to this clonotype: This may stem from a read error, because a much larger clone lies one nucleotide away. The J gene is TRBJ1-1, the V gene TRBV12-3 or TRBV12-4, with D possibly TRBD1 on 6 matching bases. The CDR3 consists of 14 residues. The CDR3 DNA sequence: TGTGCCAGCAGTACGGGACACCAGAACACTAAAGCTTTCTTT. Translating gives CASSTGHQNTKAFF.

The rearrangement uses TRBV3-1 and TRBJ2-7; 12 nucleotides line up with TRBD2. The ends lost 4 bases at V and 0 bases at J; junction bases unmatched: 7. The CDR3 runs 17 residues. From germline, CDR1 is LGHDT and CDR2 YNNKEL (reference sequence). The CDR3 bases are TGTGCCAGCAGCCCGACTAGCGGGAGCCCATACTCCTACGAGCAGTACTTC. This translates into CASSPTSGSPYSYEQYF.

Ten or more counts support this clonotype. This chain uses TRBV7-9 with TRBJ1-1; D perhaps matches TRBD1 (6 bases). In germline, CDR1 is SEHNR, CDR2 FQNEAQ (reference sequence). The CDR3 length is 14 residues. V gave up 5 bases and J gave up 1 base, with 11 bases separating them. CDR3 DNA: TGTGCCAGCAGCCAGGGGTTTTCGAACACTGAAGCTTTCTTT. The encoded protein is CASSQGFSNTEAFF.

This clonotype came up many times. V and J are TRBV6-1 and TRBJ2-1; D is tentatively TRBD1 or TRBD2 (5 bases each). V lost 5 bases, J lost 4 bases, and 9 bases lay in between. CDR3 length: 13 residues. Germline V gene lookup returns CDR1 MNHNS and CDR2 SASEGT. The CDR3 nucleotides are TGTGCCAGCAGTTGGGACCGGTACAATGAGCAGTTCTTC. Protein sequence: CASSWDRYNEQFF.

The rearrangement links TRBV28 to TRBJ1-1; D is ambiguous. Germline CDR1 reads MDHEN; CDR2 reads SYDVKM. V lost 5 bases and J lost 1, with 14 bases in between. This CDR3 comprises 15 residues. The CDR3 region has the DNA TGTGCCAGCAGTCCACGGGCGTCCCAGAACACTGAAGCTTTCTTT. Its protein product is CASSPRASQNTEAFF.

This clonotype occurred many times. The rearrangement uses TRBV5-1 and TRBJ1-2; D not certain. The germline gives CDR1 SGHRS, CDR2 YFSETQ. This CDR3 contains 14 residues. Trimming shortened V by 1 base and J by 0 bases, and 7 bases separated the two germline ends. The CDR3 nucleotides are TGCGCCAGCAGCTTGAACAGCGCTAACTATGGCTACACCTTC. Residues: CASSLNSANYGYTF.

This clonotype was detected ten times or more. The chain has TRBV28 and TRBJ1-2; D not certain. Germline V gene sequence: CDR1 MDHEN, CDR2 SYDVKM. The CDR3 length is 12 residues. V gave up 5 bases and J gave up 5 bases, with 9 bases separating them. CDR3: CASSTASYGYTF. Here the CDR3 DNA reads TGTGCCAGCAGTACAGCTAGTTATGGCTACACCTTC.

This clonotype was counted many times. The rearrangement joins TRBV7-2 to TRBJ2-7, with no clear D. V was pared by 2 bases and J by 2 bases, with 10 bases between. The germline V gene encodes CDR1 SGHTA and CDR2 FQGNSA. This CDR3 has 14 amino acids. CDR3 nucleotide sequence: TGTGCCAGCAGCTTAACGTGGATGGCCTACGAGCAGTACTTC. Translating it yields CASSLTWMAYEQYF.

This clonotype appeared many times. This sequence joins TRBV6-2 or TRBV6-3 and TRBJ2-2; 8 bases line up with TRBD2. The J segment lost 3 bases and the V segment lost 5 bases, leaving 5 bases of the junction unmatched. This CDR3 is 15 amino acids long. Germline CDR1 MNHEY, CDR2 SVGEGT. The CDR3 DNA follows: TGTGCCAGCAGTAAGCGGGAGAGGGACACCGGGGAGCTGTTTTTT. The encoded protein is CASSKRERDTGELFF.

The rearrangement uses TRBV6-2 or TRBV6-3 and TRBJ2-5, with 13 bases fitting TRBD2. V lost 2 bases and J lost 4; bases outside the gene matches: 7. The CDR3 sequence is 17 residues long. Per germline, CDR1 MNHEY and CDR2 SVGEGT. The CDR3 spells CASSYPGLAGVRETQYF. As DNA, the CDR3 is TGTGCCAGCAGTTACCCCGGACTAGCGGGAGTCCGAGAGACCCAGTACTTC.

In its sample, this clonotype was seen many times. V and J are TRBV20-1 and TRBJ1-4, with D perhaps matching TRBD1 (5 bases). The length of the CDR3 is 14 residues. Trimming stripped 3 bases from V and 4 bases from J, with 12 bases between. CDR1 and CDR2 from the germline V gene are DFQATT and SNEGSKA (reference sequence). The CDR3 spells CSARWPGDNEKLFF. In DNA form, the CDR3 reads TGCAGTGCTAGGTGGCCGGGGGATAATGAAAAACTGTTTTTT.

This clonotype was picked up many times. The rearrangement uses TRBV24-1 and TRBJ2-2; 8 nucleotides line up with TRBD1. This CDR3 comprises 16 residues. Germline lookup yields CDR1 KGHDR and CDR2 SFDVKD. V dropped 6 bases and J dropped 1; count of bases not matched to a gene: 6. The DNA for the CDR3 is TGTGCCACCAGTAGATCCGGGACAGGGAACACCGGGGAGCTGTTTTTT. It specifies CATSRSGTGNTGELFF.

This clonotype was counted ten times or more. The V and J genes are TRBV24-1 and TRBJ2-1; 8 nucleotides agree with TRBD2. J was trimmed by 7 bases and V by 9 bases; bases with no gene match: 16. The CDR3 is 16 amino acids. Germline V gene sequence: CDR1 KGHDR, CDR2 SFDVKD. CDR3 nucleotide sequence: TGTGCCACCGAAACCCCTGGGCTAGCGGGCAGGAATGAGCAGTTCTTC. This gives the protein CATETPGLAGRNEQFF.

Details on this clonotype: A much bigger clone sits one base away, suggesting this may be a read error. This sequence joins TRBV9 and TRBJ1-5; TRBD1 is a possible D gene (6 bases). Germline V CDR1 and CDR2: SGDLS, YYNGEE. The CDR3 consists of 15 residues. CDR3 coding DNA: TGTGCCAGCAGCGTAGGAGGGGGAATGAATCAGCCCCGGCATTTT. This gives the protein CASSVGGGMNQPRHF.

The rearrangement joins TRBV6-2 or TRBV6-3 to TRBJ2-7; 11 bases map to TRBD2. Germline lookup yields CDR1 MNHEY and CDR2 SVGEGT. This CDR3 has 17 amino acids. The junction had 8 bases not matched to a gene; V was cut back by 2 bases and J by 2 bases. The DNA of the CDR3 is TGTGCCAGCAGTTACCGAGCTAGCGGGAGGTCCGCCTACGAGCAGTACTTC. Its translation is CASSYRASGRSAYEQYF.

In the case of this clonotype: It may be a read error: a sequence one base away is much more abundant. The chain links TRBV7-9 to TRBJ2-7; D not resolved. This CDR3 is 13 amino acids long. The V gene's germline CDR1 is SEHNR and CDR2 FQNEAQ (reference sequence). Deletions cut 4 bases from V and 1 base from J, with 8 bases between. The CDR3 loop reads CASSSRNSYEQYF. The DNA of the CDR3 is TGTGCCAGCAGCTCACGGAATTCCTACGAGCAGTACTTC.

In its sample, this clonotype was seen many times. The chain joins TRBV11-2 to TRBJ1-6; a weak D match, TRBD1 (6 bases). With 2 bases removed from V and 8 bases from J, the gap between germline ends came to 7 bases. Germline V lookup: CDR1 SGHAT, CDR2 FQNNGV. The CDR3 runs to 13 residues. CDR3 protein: CASSLSGDSPLHF. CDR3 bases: TGTGCCAGCAGCTTATCAGGGGATTCACCCCTCCACTTT.

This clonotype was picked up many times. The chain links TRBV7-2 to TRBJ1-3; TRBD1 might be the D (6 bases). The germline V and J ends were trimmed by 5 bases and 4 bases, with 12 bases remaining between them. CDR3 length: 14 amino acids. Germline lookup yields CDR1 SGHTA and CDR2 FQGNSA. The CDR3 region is CASSVTGSGNTIYF. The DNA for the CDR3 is TGTGCCAGCAGCGTGACAGGATCGGGAAACACCATATATTTT.

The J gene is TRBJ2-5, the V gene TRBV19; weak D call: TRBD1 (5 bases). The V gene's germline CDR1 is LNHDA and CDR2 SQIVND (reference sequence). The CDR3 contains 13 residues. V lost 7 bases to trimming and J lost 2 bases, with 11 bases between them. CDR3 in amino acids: CASNGARQETQYF. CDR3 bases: TGTGCCAGTAATGGGGCGCGGCAAGAGACCCAGTACTTC.

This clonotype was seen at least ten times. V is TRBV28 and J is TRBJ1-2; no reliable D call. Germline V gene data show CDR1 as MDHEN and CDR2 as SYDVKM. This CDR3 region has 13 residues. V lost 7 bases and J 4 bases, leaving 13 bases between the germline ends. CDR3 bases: TGTGCCAGCACCCTGCACGGTGTCTATGGCTACACCTTC. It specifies CASTLHGVYGYTF.

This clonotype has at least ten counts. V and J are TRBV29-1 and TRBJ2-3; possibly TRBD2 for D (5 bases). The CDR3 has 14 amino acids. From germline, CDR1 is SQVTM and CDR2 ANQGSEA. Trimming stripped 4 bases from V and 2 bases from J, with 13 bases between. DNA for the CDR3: TGCAGCGTTGGAGGGAGTCTCGTCACAGATACGCAGTATTTT. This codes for CSVGGSLVTDTQYF.

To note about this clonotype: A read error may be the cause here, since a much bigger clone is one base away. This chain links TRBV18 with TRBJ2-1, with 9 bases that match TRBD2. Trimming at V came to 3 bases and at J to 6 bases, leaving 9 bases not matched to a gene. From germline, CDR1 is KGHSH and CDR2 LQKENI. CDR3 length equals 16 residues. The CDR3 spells CASSPHQGGRANEQFF. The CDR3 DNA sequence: TGTGCCAGCTCACCCCACCAGGGCGGGAGGGCCAATGAGCAGTTCTTC.

The CDR3 loop reads CASCPRGGSGNTIYF. The CDR3 DNA reads as TGTGCCAGCTGCCCCCGGGGAGGCTCTGGAAACACCATATATTTT. The rearrangement joins TRBV5-4 to TRBJ1-3; D gene ambiguous. The germline V and J ends were trimmed by 7 bases and 0 bases, with 14 bases remaining between them. CDR1 and CDR2 (germline): SGHNT, YYREEE (reference sequence). The CDR3 is 15 amino acids.

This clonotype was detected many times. CDR3 loop: CASVRASSYEQYF. The CDR3 DNA is TGTGCCAGCGTGAGGGCTTCATCCTACGAGCAGTACTTC. The chain joins TRBV6-1 to TRBJ2-7, with TRBD2 as a possible D gene (5 bases). Germline CDR1 MNHNS, CDR2 SASEGT. V lost 8 bases, J lost 1 base, and 12 bases lay in between. The CDR3 is made up of 13 amino acids.